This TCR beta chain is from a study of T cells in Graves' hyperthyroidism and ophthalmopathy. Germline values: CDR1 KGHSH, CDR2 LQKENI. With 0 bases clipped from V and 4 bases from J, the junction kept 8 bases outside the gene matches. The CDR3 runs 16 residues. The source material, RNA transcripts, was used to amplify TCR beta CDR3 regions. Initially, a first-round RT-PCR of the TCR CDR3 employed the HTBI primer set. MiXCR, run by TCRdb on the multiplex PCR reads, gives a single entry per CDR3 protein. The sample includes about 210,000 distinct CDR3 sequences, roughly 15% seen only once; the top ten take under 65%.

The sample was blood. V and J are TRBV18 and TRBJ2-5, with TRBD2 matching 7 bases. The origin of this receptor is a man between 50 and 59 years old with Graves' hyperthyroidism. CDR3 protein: CASSPPSGRNGETQYF. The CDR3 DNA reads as TGTGCCAGCTCACCACCGTCCGGGAGGAACGGAGAGACCCAGTACTTC.